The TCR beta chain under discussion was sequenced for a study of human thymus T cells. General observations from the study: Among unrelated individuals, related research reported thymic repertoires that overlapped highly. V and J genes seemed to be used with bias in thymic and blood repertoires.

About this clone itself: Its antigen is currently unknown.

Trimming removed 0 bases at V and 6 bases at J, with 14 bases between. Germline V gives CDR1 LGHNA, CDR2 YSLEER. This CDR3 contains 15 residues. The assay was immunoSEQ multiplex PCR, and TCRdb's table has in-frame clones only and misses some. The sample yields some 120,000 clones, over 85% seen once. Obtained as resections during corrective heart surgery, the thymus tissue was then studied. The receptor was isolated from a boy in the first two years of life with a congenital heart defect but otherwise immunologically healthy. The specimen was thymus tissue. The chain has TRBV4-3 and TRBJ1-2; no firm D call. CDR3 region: CASSQESVGRDGYTF. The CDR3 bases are TGCGCCAGCAGCCAAGAGAGCGTCGGGCGGGATGGCTACACCTTC.